These 21 T cell receptor beta chains came from one sample sequenced in a study of T cell repertoires in cytomegalovirus infection. TCRdb called the reads again in MiXCR, with one record for every CDR3 protein. The repertoire has 200,000 to 250,000 distinct CDR3 sequences, about 40% of them found once; the top ten carry more than 50%. Antigens of these TCRs are unknown. The sample was CD8+ T cells from cultured PBMCs, taken from culture after CMV antigen stimulation. The receptors were gathered from a human donor in good health (CMV status not recorded). Some clones in this sample may be carry-over from other donors' samples.

This clonotype was counted a few times. V is TRBV20-1 and J is TRBJ2-3; D ambiguous. The CDR3 is 13 residues long. Germline CDR1 and CDR2: DFQATT and SNEGSKA (reference sequence). Trimming removed 2 bases at V and 2 bases at J, with 8 bases between. CDR3 nucleotides: TGCAGTGCTAGACTAGGCATCACAGATACGCAGTATTTT. This translates into CSARLGITDTQYF.

This clonotype has only a few counts. J is TRBJ2-1 and V is TRBV27, with D perhaps TRBD1 or TRBD2 (6 bases each). Germline assignment: CDR1 MNHEY and CDR2 SMNVEV (reference sequence). CDR3 length: 14 residues. V shed 3 bases and J shed 5 bases, with 11 bases lying between them. The CDR3 coding sequence is TGTGCCAGCAGTTTCGGGGGCTGGCACAATGAGCAGTTCTTC. Translation: CASSFGGWHNEQFF.

This clonotype has only a few counts. This chain links TRBV27 with TRBJ2-1, with a possible D match to TRBD2 (6 bases). The CDR3 covers 13 residues. The V and J ends lost 9 bases and 4 bases respectively, with 13 bases between them. Per germline, CDR1 MNHEY and CDR2 SMNVEV (reference sequence). Written as DNA, the CDR3 is TGTGCCAGTGGGGCCGGGAGTTACAATGAGCAGTTCTTC. Translation: CASGAGSYNEQFF.

The CDR3 nucleotides are TGTGCCAGCAGTCAAGCCTCTATCCGGGATGAGCAGTTCTTC. It codes for CASSQASIRDEQFF. The rearrangement uses TRBV7-4 and TRBJ2-1; D not resolved. Per germline, CDR1 SGHVT and CDR2 SQSDAQ. This CDR3 has 14 residues. Trimming stripped 6 bases from V and 8 bases from J, with 17 bases between.

The rearrangement links TRBV7-8 to TRBJ1-5; D is ambiguous. Germline lookup yields CDR1 SGHVS and CDR2 FQNEAQ. The CDR3 has 16 amino acids. V was trimmed by 2 bases and J by 0 bases, leaving 11 bases between them. The CDR3 loop is CASSLFVRNSNQPQHF. The DNA for the CDR3 is TGTGCCAGCAGCTTATTCGTACGGAATAGCAATCAGCCCCAGCATTTT.

This chain joins TRBV7-9 and TRBJ2-1; 10 bases fit TRBD2. The J segment lost 7 bases and the V segment lost 5 bases, leaving 8 bases of the junction unmatched. Per the germline V gene, CDR1 is SEHNR and CDR2 is FQNEAQ (reference sequence). The CDR3 consists of 15 residues. The CDR3 sequence: CASSPASGSQNEQFF. The CDR3 DNA is TGTGCCAGCAGCCCAGCTAGCGGGAGTCAGAATGAGCAGTTCTTC.

This clonotype was detected a few times. The J gene is TRBJ2-7, the V gene TRBV7-6; 7 bases fit TRBD1. The V and J ends lost 2 bases and 3 bases, in that order; junction bases with no gene match: 7. This CDR3 contains 15 residues. Germline CDR1 is SGHVS and CDR2 is FNYEAQ. The CDR3 protein is CASSLRTGAFYEQYF. In DNA, the CDR3 is TGTGCCAGCAGCTTACGCACAGGGGCGTTCTACGAGCAGTACTTC.

The chain carries TRBV4-1 and TRBJ1-6; D is unresolved. The germline V gene has CDR1 MGHRA and CDR2 YSYEKL. Trimming left V 3 bases short and J 7 bases short, with 10 bases between. The CDR3 runs to 14 residues. The DNA of the CDR3 is TGCGCCAGCAGCCATGGACGGAAGAATTCACCCCTCCACTTT. Residues: CASSHGRKNSPLHF.

Only a few counts were recorded for this clonotype. This chain joins TRBV3-1 and TRBJ2-5, with a weak D call TRBD2 (5 bases). The CDR3 runs 14 residues. Per the germline V gene, CDR1 is LGHDT and CDR2 is YNNKEL (reference sequence). The V and J ends lost 2 bases and 1 base respectively, with 8 bases between them. The CDR3 sequence is CASSQRGRQETQYF. The DNA of the CDR3 is TGTGCCAGCAGCCAACGAGGGCGCCAAGAGACCCAGTACTTC.

V usage is TRBV7-9 and J usage is TRBJ2-7; D possibly corresponds to TRBD2 (6 bases). Looked up from germline, CDR1 is SEHNR and CDR2 is FQNEAQ (reference sequence). Deletions cut 0 bases from V and 3 bases from J, with 15 bases between. CDR3 length: 16 residues. The CDR3 coding sequence is TGTGCCAGCAGCTTAGCGCCGGTAGCGGAGCTCTACGAGCAGTACTTC. Amino acid sequence: CASSLAPVAELYEQYF.

This clonotype has only a few counts. The chain combines TRBV7-9 with TRBJ1-2, with 12 bases aligning to TRBD1. This CDR3 has 16 residues. Germline CDR1 reads SEHNR; CDR2 reads FQNEAQ (reference sequence). Unmatched junction bases numbered 9, after V lost 3 bases and J lost 7 bases. DNA of the CDR3: TGTGCCAGCAGCTTGGGGACAGGGGGCGAAGGGTTTGGCTACACCTTC. Its protein product is CASSLGTGGEGFGYTF.

This clonotype came up a few times. The chain joins TRBV12-3 or TRBV12-4 to TRBJ2-3, with D perhaps matching TRBD1 (6 bases). V lost 10 bases to trimming and J lost 2 bases, with 16 bases between them. The CDR3 has 14 residues. The CDR3 is CAIIQGTNTDTQYF. DNA of the CDR3: TGTGCCATCATACAGGGTACAAACACAGATACGCAGTATTTT.

The J gene is TRBJ2-1, the V gene TRBV5-4, with 8 bases identical to TRBD1. J gave up 7 bases and V 4 bases, and 7 bases lay outside the gene matches. CDR1 SGHNT and CDR2 YYREEE come from the germline V gene (reference sequence). The CDR3 runs to 14 residues. CDR3 sequence reads: CASSPATGVNEQFF. For the CDR3, the DNA is TGTGCCAGCAGCCCCGCGACAGGGGTGAATGAGCAGTTCTTC. Full variable domain (missing parts from reference TRBV5-4 and TRBJ2-1): ETGVTQSPTHLIKTRGQQVTLRCSSQSGHNTVSWYQQALGQGPQFIFQYYREEENGRGNFPPRFSGLQFPNYSSELNVNALELDDSALYLCASSPATGVNEQFFGPGTRLTVL.

The V gene is TRBV4-1, the J gene TRBJ1-2; TRBD1 matches at 9 bases. The germline V gene has CDR1 MGHRA and CDR2 YSYEKL. With V trimmed by 4 bases and J by 3 bases, 12 bases remained unmatched. The CDR3 has 17 residues. For the CDR3, the DNA is TGCGCCAGCAGCCCGTTTCCCACAGGGGGCAGCGACTATGGCTACACCTTC. Translated, it gives CASSPFPTGGSDYGYTF.

J is TRBJ2-1 and V is TRBV7-3; TRBD2 is a possible D gene (5 bases). From germline, CDR1 is SGHTA and CDR2 FQGTGA. V was cut by 5 bases and J by 0 bases, with 17 bases left in between. This CDR3 contains 17 residues. This CDR3 is CASSLQPGVSSYNEQFF. In DNA form, the CDR3 reads TGTGCCAGCAGCCTCCAACCCGGGGTCAGCTCCTACAATGAGCAGTTCTTC.

As concerns this clonotype: Since a much larger clone is just one base distant, this may be a read error. This chain links TRBV7-8 with TRBJ1-5, with a possible D match to TRBD1 (6 bases). V was trimmed by 8 bases and J by 3 bases, leaving 20 bases between them. The CDR3 sequence is 16 residues long. Germline loops: CDR1 SGHVS, CDR2 FQNEAQ. CDR3 amino acids: CASGSPGARPNQPQHF. The CDR3 DNA reads as TGTGCCAGCGGCTCTCCGGGGGCAAGACCCAATCAGCCCCAGCATTTT.

By proportion, this clonotype is medium-sized. V gene TRBV7-9 combines with J gene TRBJ2-7; D perhaps matches TRBD1 (6 bases). CDR1 and CDR2 from the germline V gene are SEHNR and FQNEAQ (reference sequence). V shed 4 bases and J shed 3 bases, with 16 bases lying between them. This CDR3 is built from 15 residues. For the CDR3, the DNA is TGTGCCAGCAGCTCCCGGGACATCGGTTTCTACGAGCAGTACTTC. Translation: CASSSRDIGFYEQYF.

V and J are TRBV5-6 and TRBJ2-2, with D unclear. This CDR3 has 17 residues. Trimming took off 0 bases at V and 5 bases at J, with 17 bases between the two ends. Looked up from germline, CDR1 is SGHDT and CDR2 is YYEEEE. CDR3 sequence reads: CASSLASGPRTTGELFF. In DNA, the CDR3 is TGTGCCAGCAGCTTGGCCTCGGGTCCCCGAACGACCGGGGAGCTGTTTTTT.

The chain is built from TRBV12-3 or TRBV12-4 and TRBJ2-2; 9 bases align to TRBD1. The CDR3 runs 16 residues. Unmatched junction bases numbered 6, after V lost 5 bases and J lost 2 bases. This CDR3 is CASSPPGQGNTGELFF. The CDR3 DNA reads as TGTGCCAGCAGTCCCCCGGGACAGGGTAACACCGGGGAGCTGTTTTTT.

On this clonotype: A read error may be the cause here, since a much bigger clone is one base away. V is TRBV12-3 or TRBV12-4 and J is TRBJ1-1; TRBD1 is a possible D gene (5 bases). The V end lost 2 bases, the J end lost 4 bases, and 14 bases lay between the germline ends. This CDR3 comprises 15 residues. DNA of the CDR3: TGTGCCAGCAGTTTATCATGGGTTGGGGCCACTGAAGCTTTCTTT. Translated, it gives CASSLSWVGATEAFF.

The J gene is TRBJ2-7, the V gene TRBV2, with 11 positions matching TRBD2. V gave up 3 bases and J gave up 4 bases; unmatched junction bases: 14. CDR3 length equals 18 residues. Looked up from germline, CDR1 is SNHLY and CDR2 is FYNNEI. CDR3 sequence (DNA): TGTGCCAGCAGTGATGATGGGGCTAGCGGGGGGCCGCGGTACGAGCAGTACTTC. Translated: CASSDDGASGGPRYEQYF.